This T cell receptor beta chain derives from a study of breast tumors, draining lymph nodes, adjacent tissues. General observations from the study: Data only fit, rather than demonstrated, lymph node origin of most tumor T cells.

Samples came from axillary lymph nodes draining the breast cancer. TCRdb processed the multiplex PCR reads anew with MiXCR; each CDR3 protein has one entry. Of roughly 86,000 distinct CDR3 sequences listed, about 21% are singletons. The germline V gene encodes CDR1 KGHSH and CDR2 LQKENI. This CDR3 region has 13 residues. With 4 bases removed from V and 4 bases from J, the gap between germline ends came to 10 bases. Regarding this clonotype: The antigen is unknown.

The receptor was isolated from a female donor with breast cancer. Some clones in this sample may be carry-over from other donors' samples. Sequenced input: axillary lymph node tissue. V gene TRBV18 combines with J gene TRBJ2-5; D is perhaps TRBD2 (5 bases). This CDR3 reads CASSRGRGETQYF. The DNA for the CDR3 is TGTGCCAGCTCACGAGGTCGGGGAGAGACCCAGTACTTC.